The sequence of this TCR beta chain was determined in a study of OX40 agonist ivuxolimab in advanced cancers. Study details: Patients were dosed with the agonistic anti-OX40 (CD134) antibody ivuxolimab.

Clones were read by immunoSEQ multiplex PCR, and TCRdb kept only the in-frame ones, dropping some. In the table there are about 26,000 clones, about four fifths of which are singletons. Between the trimmed V and J ends, which lost 5 bases and 3 bases, there was a span of 12 bases. CDR1 and CDR2 from the germline V gene are LNHDA and SQIVND (reference sequence). There are 14 residues in the CDR3. The TCR sequence derives from an adult with an advanced solid tumor such as melanoma, head and neck, liver or kidney cancer. This material consisted of CD4+ or CD8+ T cells sorted from blood, taken in a trial of the OX40 agonist ivuxolimab. The rearrangement links TRBV19 to TRBJ2-3; a weak D match, TRBD1 (6 bases). The chain's CDR3 is CASSSRTETDTQYF. CDR3 bases: TGTGCCAGTAGTTCCCGGACAGAGACAGATACGCAGTATTTT.